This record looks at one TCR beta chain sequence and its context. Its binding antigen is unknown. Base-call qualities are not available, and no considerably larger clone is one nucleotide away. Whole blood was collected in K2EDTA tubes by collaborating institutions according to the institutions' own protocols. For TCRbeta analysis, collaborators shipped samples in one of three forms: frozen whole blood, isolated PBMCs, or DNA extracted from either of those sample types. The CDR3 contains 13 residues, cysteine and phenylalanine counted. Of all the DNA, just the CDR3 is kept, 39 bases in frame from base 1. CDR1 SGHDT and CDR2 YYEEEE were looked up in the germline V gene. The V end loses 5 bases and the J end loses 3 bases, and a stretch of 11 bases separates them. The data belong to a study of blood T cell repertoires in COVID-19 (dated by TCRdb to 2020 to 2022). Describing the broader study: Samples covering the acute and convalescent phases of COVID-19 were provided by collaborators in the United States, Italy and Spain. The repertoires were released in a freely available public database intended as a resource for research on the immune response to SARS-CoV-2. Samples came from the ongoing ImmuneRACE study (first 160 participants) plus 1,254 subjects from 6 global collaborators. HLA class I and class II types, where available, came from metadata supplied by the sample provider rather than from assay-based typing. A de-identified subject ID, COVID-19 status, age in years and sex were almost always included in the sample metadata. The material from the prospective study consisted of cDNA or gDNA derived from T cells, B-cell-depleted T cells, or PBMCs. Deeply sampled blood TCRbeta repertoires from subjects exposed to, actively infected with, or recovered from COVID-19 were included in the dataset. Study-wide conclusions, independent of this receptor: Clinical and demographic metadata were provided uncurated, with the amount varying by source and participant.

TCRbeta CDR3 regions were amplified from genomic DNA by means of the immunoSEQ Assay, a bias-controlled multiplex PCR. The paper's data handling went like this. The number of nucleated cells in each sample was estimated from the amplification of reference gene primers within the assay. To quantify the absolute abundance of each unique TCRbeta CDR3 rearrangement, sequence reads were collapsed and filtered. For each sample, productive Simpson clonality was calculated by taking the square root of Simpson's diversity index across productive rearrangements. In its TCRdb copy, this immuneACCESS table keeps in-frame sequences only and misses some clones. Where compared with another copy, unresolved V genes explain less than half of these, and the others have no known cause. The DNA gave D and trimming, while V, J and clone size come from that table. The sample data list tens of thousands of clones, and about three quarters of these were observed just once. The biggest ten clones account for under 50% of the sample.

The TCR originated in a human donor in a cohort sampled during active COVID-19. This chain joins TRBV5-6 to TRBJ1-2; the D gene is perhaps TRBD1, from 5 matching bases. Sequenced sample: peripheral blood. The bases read TGTGCCAGCAGGGAGGGGATCGACTATGGCTACACCTTC. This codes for CASREGIDYGYTF.